These T cell receptor beta chains were read from a single sample in a study of blood T cell repertoires in COVID-19. Measured with immunoSEQ multiplex PCR; TCRdb has only the in-frame clones, and not every one. The sample records around 220,000 clones, 87% being singletons. The sample comprised PBMCs or T cells enriched from blood (not recorded which). Source of these receptors: a woman in her 30s with acute COVID-19. Both conserved end residues are part of each CDR3. D genes are given only for firm matches. The size field is filled for only some rows; it gives once, few, many or a size class.

>TRBJ2-1|-|TRBV6-2/TRBV6-3|-
CASSQSGHEQFF
TGTGCCAGCAGCCAGTCAGGGCATGAGCAGTTCTTC
>TRBJ2-1|few|TRBV5-1|-
CASSFGQGAYNEQFF
TGCGCCAGCAGCTTTGGGCAGGGCGCTTACAATGAGCAGTTCTTC
>TRBJ2-1|-|TRBV7-3|TRBD2
CASSPKSSGTREQFF
TGTGCCAGCAGCCCAAAGTCTAGCGGTACGAGGGAGCAGTTCTTC
>TRBJ2-1|-|TRBV7-3|TRBD2
CASSLTSGTSPNEQFF
TGTGCCAGCAGCTTAACGTCCGGGACTAGTCCTAATGAGCAGTTCTTC
>TRBJ2-5|-|TRBV3-1/TRBV3-2|TRBD2
CASSQWTSGPQETQYF
TGTGCCAGCAGCCAATGGACTAGCGGGCCTCAAGAGACCCAGTACTTC
>TRBJ2-3|-|TRBV2|TRBD1
CASRTGGLTDTQYF
TGTGCCAGCAGGACAGGGGGACTTACAGATACGCAGTATTTT
>TRBJ2-7|-|TRBV7-6|-
CASSLGGQGWDEQYF
TGTGCCAGCAGCTTAGGTGGTCAGGGGTGGGACGAGCAGTACTTC
>TRBJ1-5|-|TRBV3-1/TRBV3-2|-
CASSQQGNQPQHF
TGTGCCAGCAGCCAACAGGGTAATCAGCCCCAGCATTTT
>TRBJ2-2|-|TRBV9|TRBD2
CASSVGTSGSGGTGELFF
TGTGCCAGCAGCGTCGGGACTAGCGGGAGTGGGGGCACCGGGGAGCTGTTTTTT
>TRBJ2-2|-|TRBV28|-
CASSSRANTGELFF
TGTGCCAGCAGTTCCAGGGCAAACACCGGGGAGCTGTTTTTT